These 28 T cell receptor beta chains came from one sample sequenced in a study of T cell clusters in autoimmune cytopenias. One tube held mixed TRB-A and TRB-B primer pools for touch-down PCR. TCRdb reanalyzed the multiplex PCR reads and collapses them to one entry per CDR3 protein, without DNA. The sample's table shows around 4,800 distinct CDR3 sequences. Approximately 36,000 genome equivalents of blood DNA were amplified for TRB. The sample also formed part of further work on T cell repertoires in aging, cancer and after chemotherapy.

The sample consisted of peripheral blood. These receptor sequences come from a human donor with an autoimmune cytopenia or autoimmune hepatitis (not recorded which).

This clonotype registers medium-sized (0.01 to 0.1%) by frequency. This rearrangement joins TRBV29-1 to TRBJ1-2. This CDR3 has 13 amino acids. Germline lookup yields CDR1 SQVTM and CDR2 ANQGSEA. This chain's CDR3 is CSVRDQVYYGYTF. Based on the CDR3 plus reference TRBV29-1 and TRBJ1-2, the full variable domain is SAVISQKPSRDICQRGTSLTIQCQVDSQVTMMFWYRQQPGQSLTLIATANQGSEATYESGFVIDKFPISRPNLTFSTLTVSNMSPEDSSIYLCSVRDQVYYGYTFGSGTRLTVV.

The V gene is TRBV6-5, the J gene TRBJ1-4. The V gene's germline CDR1 is MNHEY and CDR2 SVGAGI. This CDR3 is built from 11 residues. CDR3 sequence: CASSYQEKLFF.

This sequence joins TRBV6-6 and TRBJ2-1; TCRdb's D call of TRBD2 is untestable without DNA. Germline loops: CDR1 MNHNY, CDR2 SVGAGI (reference sequence). The length of the CDR3 is 15 residues. CDR3: CASSDTSGGANEQFF.

Judged by frequency, this clonotype is medium-sized. This chain uses TRBV11-3 with TRBJ2-2. Germline V gives CDR1 SGHNT, CDR2 YENEEA. CDR3 size: 14 residues. CDR3 loop: CASSVRSTSGELFF.

The genes are TRBV11-2 and TRBJ2-3; TCRdb's D call of TRBD1 is untestable without DNA. Per the germline V gene, CDR1 is SGHAT and CDR2 is FQNNGV. CDR3 length: 17 amino acids. The CDR3 loop reads CASSLDGDRVDTDTQYF. The variable domain in full, with the rest retrieved from reference TRBV11-2 and TRBJ2-3, is EAGVAQSPRYKIIEKRQSVAFWCNPISGHATLYWYQQILGQGPKLLIQFQNNGVVDDSQLPKDRFSAERLKGVDSTLKIQPAKLEDSAVYLCASSLDGDRVDTDTQYFGPGTRLTVL.

The V gene is TRBV18, the J gene TRBJ2-3; absent DNA, TCRdb's TRBD1 call cannot be checked. Germline V gene data show CDR1 as KGHSH and CDR2 as LQKENI. This CDR3 has 14 residues. This chain's CDR3 is CASSPGGTTDTQYF.

The chain is built from TRBV6-1 and TRBJ2-5; absent DNA, TCRdb's TRBD2 call cannot be checked. Germline V CDR1 and CDR2: MNHNS, SASEGT. This CDR3 spans 16 amino acids. The CDR3 sequence is CASSLTSGGVQETQYF.

The gene calls are TRBV19 and TRBJ2-7; TCRdb selects TRBD1, and the lack of DNA leaves this call unchecked. The CDR3 has 13 residues. The germline gives CDR1 LNHDA, CDR2 SQIVND (reference sequence). CDR3 region: CASSPNRALEQYF.

CDR3 region: CASKDRGSSGELFF. The chain is built from TRBV19 and TRBJ2-2; TCRdb gives TRBD1 as the D gene, but with no DNA this cannot be confirmed. The length of the CDR3 is 14 residues. Germline CDR1 and CDR2: LNHDA and SQIVND (reference sequence).

The chain carries TRBV6-2 or TRBV6-3 and TRBJ1-2; TCRdb selects TRBD1, and the lack of DNA leaves this call unchecked. The germline V gene has CDR1 MNHEY and CDR2 SVGEGT. This CDR3 is built from 14 residues. The CDR3 region is CASSTRDRYYGYTF.

The rearrangement joins TRBV6-1 to TRBJ1-2; TCRdb picks TRBD1, but there is no DNA to check that call. The germline V gene encodes CDR1 MNHNS and CDR2 SASEGT. The CDR3 spans 14 residues. CDR3 sequence: CASSEGTGLYGYTF.

The V and J genes are TRBV5-4 and TRBJ2-1; TCRdb gives TRBD2 as the D gene, but with no DNA this cannot be confirmed. The CDR3 length is 15 residues. From germline, CDR1 is SGHNT and CDR2 YYREEE (reference sequence). CDR3 sequence reads: CASSLSKRVYNEQFF. Full variable domain (missing parts from reference TRBV5-4 and TRBJ2-1): ETGVTQSPTHLIKTRGQQVTLRCSSQSGHNTVSWYQQALGQGPQFIFQYYREEENGRGNFPPRFSGLQFPNYSSELNVNALELDDSALYLCASSLSKRVYNEQFFGPGTRLTVL.

The genes are TRBV5-6 and TRBJ2-3; there is no DNA to check the TCRdb D call of TRBD2. Germline V gene sequence: CDR1 SGHDT, CDR2 YYEEEE. This CDR3 is 15 amino acids long. The chain's CDR3 is CASTLTSGPTDTQYF.

The J gene is TRBJ2-4, the V gene TRBV18; TCRdb's D call of TRBD2 is untestable without DNA. CDR1 is KGHSH, CDR2 LQKENI, per germline. This CDR3 comprises 15 residues. The CDR3 spells CASSPQTKLKNIQYF.

The rearrangement joins TRBV7-2 to TRBJ2-2; TCRdb outputs TRBD1, but without DNA this stays unchecked. Germline CDR1 reads SGHTA; CDR2 reads FQGNSA. CDR3 length: 14 amino acids. CDR3 in amino acids: CASRDRGNTGELFF.

The chain carries TRBV19 and TRBJ1-3. CDR1 and CDR2 from the germline V gene are LNHDA and SQIVND (reference sequence). This CDR3 contains 13 residues. CDR3 residues: CASGRSSGNTIYF.

This chain uses TRBV19 with TRBJ1-6; TCRdb proposes TRBD1, but this gene call is untestable without DNA. The CDR3 runs to 14 residues. Germline CDR1 is LNHDA and CDR2 is SQIVND (reference sequence). This CDR3 reads CASSITGYNSPLHF. Full variable domain (outside the CDR3, taken from reference TRBV19 and TRBJ1-6): DGGITQSPKYLFRKEGQNVTLSCEQNLNHDAMYWYRQDPGQGLRLIYYSQIVNDFQKGDIAEGYSVSREKKESFPLTVTSAQKNPTAFYLCASSITGYNSPLHFGNGTRLTVT.

V is TRBV5-6 and J is TRBJ2-4; lacking DNA, the TRBD1 call made by TCRdb goes unchecked. The CDR3 length is 18 residues. Germline CDR1 reads SGHDT; CDR2 reads YYEEEE. CDR3 protein: CASSSPWDAQGDRNIQYF.

This chain connects TRBV5-1 to TRBJ2-1; there is no DNA to check the TCRdb D call of TRBD1. The CDR3 extends over 14 amino acids. CDR1 is SGHRS, CDR2 YFSETQ, per germline. The chain's CDR3 is CASSLIGAYNEQFF.

CDR3 loop: CASSLLGTDTQYF. V usage is TRBV11-3 and J usage is TRBJ2-3. The length of the CDR3 is 13 residues. Germline CDR1 SGHNT, CDR2 YENEEA.

This clonotype is deemed medium-sized by its frequency. V is TRBV11-1 and J is TRBJ2-1; TCRdb reports TRBD1, a call that lacks DNA to check it against. The CDR3 length is 15 residues. The V gene's germline CDR1 is SGHAT and CDR2 FQDESV (reference sequence). CDR3 sequence: CASSLDRGYGNEQFF.

The chain combines TRBV6-2 or TRBV6-3 with TRBJ2-3; TCRdb's D call, TRBD1, is unchecked because there is no DNA. Germline CDR1 and CDR2: MNHEY and SVGEGT. The CDR3 length is 15 residues. The CDR3 reads CASSYGGHDTDTQYF.

This clonotype shows up as medium-sized by frequency. The rearrangement joins TRBV29-1 to TRBJ2-3; no DNA is available, so the TRBD2 call from TCRdb remains unchecked. This CDR3 contains 13 residues. CDR1 and CDR2 from the germline V gene are SQVTM and ANQGSEA. The CDR3 spells CSVGLPSTDTQYF.

Frequency places this clonotype as medium-sized. This sequence joins TRBV19 and TRBJ2-3. The CDR3 is 13 amino acids. The germline V gene encodes CDR1 LNHDA and CDR2 SQIVND (reference sequence). The CDR3 region is CASSGTSTDTQYF.

This clonotype shows up as medium-sized (0.01 to 0.1%) by frequency. Here the CDR3 reads CASSIRAGGRTGELFF. The rearrangement uses TRBV19 and TRBJ2-2; TCRdb outputs TRBD2, but without DNA this stays unchecked. CDR3 length: 16 amino acids. In germline, CDR1 is LNHDA, CDR2 SQIVND (reference sequence). The complete variable domain, with remaining parts taken from reference TRBV19 and TRBJ2-2, reads DGGITQSPKYLFRKEGQNVTLSCEQNLNHDAMYWYRQDPGQGLRLIYYSQIVNDFQKGDIAEGYSVSREKKESFPLTVTSAQKNPTAFYLCASSIRAGGRTGELFFGEGSRLTVL.

The chain has TRBV27 and TRBJ1-2; the D call of TRBD1 rests on TCRdb alone, since no DNA is present to check it. The CDR3 length is 15 residues. CDR1 and CDR2 (germline): MNHEY, SMNVEV (reference sequence). The chain's CDR3 is CASSLGAGAARGYTF.

CDR3 loop: CASSMLAGVRPNEQFF. The chain carries TRBV19 and TRBJ2-1; TCRdb's assignment of TRBD1 cannot be checked, as there is no DNA. The CDR3 spans 16 residues. Germline assignment: CDR1 LNHDA and CDR2 SQIVND (reference sequence). Drawing the rest from reference TRBV19 and TRBJ2-1, the complete variable domain is DGGITQSPKYLFRKEGQNVTLSCEQNLNHDAMYWYRQDPGQGLRLIYYSQIVNDFQKGDIAEGYSVSREKKESFPLTVTSAQKNPTAFYLCASSMLAGVRPNEQFFGPGTRLTVL.

The chain recombines TRBV19 with TRBJ2-5; TCRdb's D call of TRBD2 is untestable without DNA. The CDR3 consists of 16 residues. Germline CDR1 and CDR2: LNHDA and SQIVND (reference sequence). The CDR3 reads CASSTQGLGNQETQYF.